The 32 T cell receptor beta chains presented below share a single source sample, sequenced in a study of blood T cell repertoires in COVID-19. Some clones are missing from TCRdb's copy, which holds only in-frame ones; the method was immunoSEQ multiplex PCR. The sample includes around 170,000 clones, roughly 86% of them seen just once. Sequencing input: peripheral blood. These receptors were obtained from a man aged 60-69 years with COVID-19, enrolled during active disease.

The rearrangement links TRBV6-2 or TRBV6-3 to TRBJ1-2; 7 bases match TRBD1. The CDR3 sequence is 13 residues long. The V and J ends lost 6 bases and 2 bases, in that order; junction bases with no gene match: 3. Per germline, CDR1 MNHEY and CDR2 SVGEGT. This chain's CDR3 is CASSVGQNYGYTF. DNA for the CDR3: TGTGCCAGCAGCGTGGGACAGAACTATGGCTACACCTTC.

This clone has just a few counts. The CDR3 here is CASSSFDRGANYGYTF. The CDR3 DNA reads as TGTGCCAGCAGTTCTTTCGACAGGGGTGCTAACTATGGCTACACCTTC. The chain combines TRBV6-2 or TRBV6-3 with TRBJ1-2, with 8 bases lining up with TRBD1. The germline CDR1 and CDR2 sequences are MNHEY and SVGEGT. CDR3 length equals 16 residues. With V trimmed by 4 bases and J by 0 bases, 7 bases remained unmatched.

This clone was picked up one time. This chain joins TRBV18 and TRBJ1-6; TRBD1 aligns across 9 bases. V lost 2 bases, J lost 6 bases, and 5 bases stayed unmatched. This CDR3 spans 16 amino acids. Looked up from germline, CDR1 is KGHSH and CDR2 is LQKENI. CDR3 sequence: CASSPTGGEGNSPLHF. As DNA, the CDR3 is TGTGCCAGCTCACCAACAGGGGGCGAGGGTAATTCACCCCTCCACTTT.

V gene TRBV2 combines with J gene TRBJ1-2; 10 nucleotides align to TRBD1. Germline CDR1 reads SNHLY; CDR2 reads FYNNEI. V shed 10 bases and J 4 bases; nucleotides not matched to a gene: 9. CDR3 length equals 14 residues. This CDR3 reads CATPTGTGVYGYTF. The DNA of the CDR3 is TGTGCCACCCCGACCGGGACAGGGGTCTATGGCTACACCTTC.

V and J are TRBV19 and TRBJ1-2; TRBD1 agrees at 12 bases. The germline gives CDR1 LNHDA, CDR2 SQIVND (reference sequence). V was clipped by 1 base and J by 7 bases; unmatched bases: 7. CDR3 length: 16 residues. The CDR3 sequence: CASSIVGTGGSGGYTF. CDR3 DNA: TGTGCCAGTAGTATAGTCGGGACAGGGGGCAGCGGTGGCTACACCTTC.

V is TRBV30 and J is TRBJ2-7; D possibly corresponds to TRBD1 (6 bases). CDR1 is GTSNPN and CDR2 is SVGIG in the germline V gene (reference sequence). The CDR3 extends over 15 amino acids. Trimming cost V 4 bases and J 3 bases, with 19 bases left between them. The CDR3 reads CAWTPQGGSNYEQYF. The CDR3 bases are TGTGCCTGGACCCCACAAGGGGGATCGAACTACGAGCAGTACTTC. The full variable domain, in which reference TRBV30 and TRBJ2-7 provide the parts outside the CDR3, is SQTIHQWPATLVQPVGSPLSLECTVEGTSNPNLYWYRQAAGRGLQLLFYSVGIGQISSEVPQNLSASRPQDRQFILSSKKLLLSDSGFYLCAWTPQGGSNYEQYFGPGTRLTVT.

The chain recombines TRBV19 with TRBJ2-4; no clear D. This CDR3 spans 14 amino acids. V lost 3 bases to trimming and J lost 5 bases, with 11 bases between them. CDR1 and CDR2 from the germline V gene are LNHDA and SQIVND (reference sequence). The CDR3: CASSISSQENIQYF. In nucleotides, the CDR3 is TGTGCCAGTAGTATCTCCAGCCAGGAAAACATTCAGTACTTC. Complete variable domain (other parts from reference TRBV19 and TRBJ2-4): DGGITQSPKYLFRKEGQNVTLSCEQNLNHDAMYWYRQDPGQGLRLIYYSQIVNDFQKGDIAEGYSVSREKKESFPLTVTSAQKNPTAFYLCASSISSQENIQYFGAGTRLSVL.

This chain uses TRBV24-1 with TRBJ1-2; D is undetermined. The germline V gene encodes CDR1 KGHDR and CDR2 SFDVKD. Trimming took 4 bases from V and 3 from J, leaving 11 bases between them. The CDR3 has 14 residues. Written as DNA, the CDR3 is TGTGCCACCAGTGACCCGTTTAAGCACTATGGCTACACCTTC. Amino acids: CATSDPFKHYGYTF.

The rearrangement links TRBV6-5 to TRBJ1-1, with no clear D. CDR1 is MNHEY, CDR2 SVGAGI, per germline. V was cut by 0 bases and J by 11 bases, with 13 bases left in between. The CDR3 is made up of 13 amino acids. The CDR3: CASSYSMPGFAFF. The CDR3 nucleotides are TGTGCCAGCAGTTACTCGATGCCGGGGTTTGCTTTCTTT.

The gene calls are TRBV5-1 and TRBJ1-3; TRBD1 might be the D (6 bases). This CDR3 contains 14 residues. Germline V CDR1 and CDR2: SGHRS, YFSETQ. V was trimmed by 7 bases and J by 1 base, leaving 12 bases between them. CDR3 protein: CASAAGTSGNTIYF. The CDR3 nucleotides are TGCGCCAGCGCCGCCGGGACATCTGGAAACACCATATATTTT. The variable domain in full, with the rest retrieved from reference TRBV5-1 and TRBJ1-3, is KAGVTQTPRYLIKTRGQQVTLSCSPISGHRSVSWYQQTPGQGLQFLFEYFSETQRNKGNFPGRFSGRQFSNSRSEMNVSTLELGDSALYLCASAAGTSGNTIYFGEGSWLTVV.

The V gene is TRBV24-1, the J gene TRBJ2-1; TRBD2 aligns across 9 bases. The ends lost 3 bases at V and 9 bases at J; junction bases unmatched: 8. The CDR3 length is 15 residues. Per germline, CDR1 KGHDR and CDR2 SFDVKD. The CDR3 sequence is CATSDPSGRNLEQFF. CDR3 in DNA: TGTGCCACCAGTGATCCCAGCGGGAGGAATCTTGAGCAGTTCTTC.

The rearrangement uses TRBV3-1 (or the pseudogene TRBV3-2) and TRBJ2-3, with 12 bases aligning to TRBD2. This CDR3 spans 20 amino acids. CDR1 and CDR2 (germline): LGHDT, YNNKEL (reference sequence). V dropped 7 bases and J dropped 1; count of bases not matched to a gene: 18. As DNA, the CDR3 is TGTGCCAGCACCCTCACTAGCGGGGGGCCGCGCCGACTCGGCACAGATACGCAGTATTTT. Translating it yields CASTLTSGGPRRLGTDTQYF.

This clone occurred a few times. Here the CDR3 reads CASSSPGGTRVGEQYF. CDR3 DNA sequence: TGTGCCAGCAGCTCCCCAGGGGGGACAAGGGTCGGGGAGCAGTACTTC. The rearrangement joins TRBV11-3 to TRBJ2-7; TRBD1 is a possible D gene (7 bases). The CDR3 extends over 16 amino acids. The ends were cut back, 4 bases at V and 7 bases at J, with 23 bases in the middle. The germline gives CDR1 SGHNT, CDR2 YENEEA.

This clone was seen once. As DNA, the CDR3 is TGTGCCAGCACTACGGGGGGACTAGCGGCTCGAGAGACCCAGTACTTC. Residues: CASTTGGLAARETQYF. The chain links TRBV28 to TRBJ2-5, with 11 nucleotides matching TRBD2. The V gene end was trimmed by 7 bases and the J gene end by 4 bases; junction bases not matched to a gene: 11. The CDR3 runs to 16 residues. CDR1 MDHEN and CDR2 SYDVKM come from the germline V gene.

This clone was seen a handful of times. The chain links TRBV29-1 to TRBJ1-5; the D gene is possibly TRBD1 (5 bases). The V end lost 4 bases, the J end lost 6 bases, and 13 bases lay between the germline ends. Germline lookup yields CDR1 SQVTM and CDR2 ANQGSEA. CDR3 size: 13 residues. The DNA of the CDR3 is TGCAGCGTTGTATCGGGGGTGGGTCAGCCCCAGCATTTT. Translated: CSVVSGVGQPQHF.

J is TRBJ2-3 and V is TRBV7-2; D is perhaps TRBD1 (6 bases). Trimming took off 5 bases at V and 2 bases at J, with 14 bases between the two ends. The CDR3 covers 15 residues. The germline CDR1 and CDR2 sequences are SGHTA and FQGNSA. This CDR3 is CASSPSQGPTDTQYF. In DNA, the CDR3 is TGTGCCAGCAGCCCTAGCCAGGGGCCCACAGATACGCAGTATTTT.

The gene calls are TRBV6-2 or TRBV6-3 and TRBJ2-6; a weak D match, TRBD1 (7 bases). V lost 3 bases to trimming and J lost 0 bases, with 18 bases between them. Germline values: CDR1 MNHEY, CDR2 SVGEGT. The CDR3 extends over 19 amino acids. The CDR3 region is CASSYIQGRLLSGANVLTF. DNA of the CDR3: TGTGCCAGCAGTTATATACAGGGGAGGCTCCTCTCTGGGGCCAACGTCCTGACTTTC.

The CDR3 region has the DNA TGTGCCAGTAGTAACCAGCGGGCGGAGGGAGCTTTCTTT. Protein sequence: CASSNQRAEGAFF. The genes are TRBV19 and TRBJ1-1; D unresolved. V was clipped by 4 bases and J by 10 bases, with 16 bases between them. The CDR3 runs to 13 residues. In germline, CDR1 is LNHDA, CDR2 SQIVND (reference sequence).

The chain uses TRBV6-5 and TRBJ2-7, with 9 bases fitting TRBD2. Unmatched junction bases numbered 11, after V lost 6 bases and J lost 8 bases. The CDR3 has 14 residues. Per germline, CDR1 MNHEY and CDR2 SVGAGI. The CDR3 spells CASSLTVAGEKQYF. In DNA, the CDR3 is TGTGCCAGCAGCCTGACGGTAGCGGGAGAGAAGCAGTACTTC.

The chain's CDR3 is CSASMAQGAGEKLFF. DNA for the CDR3: TGCAGTGCTAGTATGGCCCAGGGGGCGGGGGAAAAACTGTTTTTT. V and J are TRBV20-1 and TRBJ1-4; 8 bases fit TRBD1. Germline V gives CDR1 DFQATT, CDR2 SNEGSKA (reference sequence). J lost 8 bases, V lost 3 bases, and 11 bases had no gene match. The CDR3 length is 15 residues.

This rearrangement joins TRBV12-3 or TRBV12-4 to TRBJ1-1, with no clear D. The CDR3 contains 12 residues. The V gene lost 6 bases and the J gene lost 2 bases, with 7 bases spanning the gap. CDR3 in DNA: TGTGCCAGCAGGTATGGCAACACTGAAGCTTTCTTT. Translation gives CASRYGNTEAFF.

The chain is built from TRBV5-4 and TRBJ2-5, with D perhaps TRBD1 (5 bases). The V and J ends lost 3 bases and 4 bases respectively, with 22 bases between them. This CDR3 comprises 17 residues. Germline CDR1 reads SGHNT; CDR2 reads YYREEE (reference sequence). The CDR3 protein is CASSYKPVDTLLETQYF. CDR3 nucleotides: TGTGCCAGCAGCTACAAACCGGTGGACACCCTTTTAGAGACCCAGTACTTC.

The chain recombines TRBV11-3 with TRBJ2-3, with 8 nucleotides matching TRBD2. The CDR3 runs to 16 residues. Germline assignment: CDR1 SGHNT and CDR2 YENEEA. The V gene end was trimmed by 1 base and the J gene end by 6 bases; junction bases not matched to a gene: 9. CDR3 coding DNA: TGTGCCAGCAGCTTAGGGGGAGCGGGAGAGGCGGATACGCAGTATTTT. Translation gives CASSLGGAGEADTQYF.

The chain uses TRBV11-2 and TRBJ1-3; no firm D call. The germline gives CDR1 SGHAT, CDR2 FQNNGV. Trimming took 1 base from V and 3 from J, leaving 10 bases between them. This CDR3 contains 15 residues. The CDR3 DNA follows: TGTGCCAGCAGCTTAGCCGGGTTGAGTGGAAACACCATATATTTT. This encodes CASSLAGLSGNTIYF.

The rearrangement links TRBV2 to TRBJ1-4; D possibly corresponds to TRBD1 (6 bases). Germline CDR1 SNHLY, CDR2 FYNNEI. V dropped 6 bases and J dropped 2 bases, with 13 bases sitting between them. The CDR3 contains 15 residues. CDR3 DNA: TGTGCCAGCAGCACTTCCAGGGGCACTAATGAAAAACTGTTTTTT. As protein: CASSTSRGTNEKLFF.

The J gene is TRBJ2-7, the V gene TRBV29-1, with D hard to call. The CDR3 totals 11 residues. Germline V gene data show CDR1 as SQVTM and CDR2 as ANQGSEA. Trimming removed 4 bases from V and 2 bases from J, with 6 bases in between. The CDR3: CSVAQAYEQYF. DNA for the CDR3: TGCAGCGTTGCCCAGGCCTACGAGCAGTACTTC.

Concerning this clone itself: Other DNA sequences within the sample encode an identical CDR3. V is TRBV7-9 and J is TRBJ1-4; TRBD1 matches at 7 bases. Trimming took 4 bases from V and 2 from J; bases not matched to a gene: 4. The CDR3 consists of 15 residues. CDR1 and CDR2 from the germline V gene are SEHNR and FQNEAQ (reference sequence). The CDR3 DNA is TGTGCCAGCAGCTCCGCAGGGGGGACTAATGAAAAACTGTTTTTT. As protein: CASSSAGGTNEKLFF.

The chain combines TRBV7-2 with TRBJ1-1; 8 nucleotides align to TRBD1. The V gene end was trimmed by 5 bases and the J gene end by 0 bases; junction bases not matched to a gene: 8. CDR3 size: 16 residues. Germline V gives CDR1 SGHTA, CDR2 FQGNSA. The DNA for the CDR3 is TGTGCCAGCAGCAACACCGGGACAGGTGTGAACACTGAAGCTTTCTTT. It codes for CASSNTGTGVNTEAFF.

This clone was detected once. The chain uses TRBV19 and TRBJ1-3; TRBD1 agrees at 8 bases. V was pared by 6 bases and J by 7 bases, with 14 bases of the junction left unmatched. The CDR3 runs to 16 residues. The germline gives CDR1 LNHDA, CDR2 SQIVND (reference sequence). The CDR3: CASSPMDRVKRNTIYF. CDR3 in DNA: TGTGCCAGTAGCCCTATGGACAGGGTGAAACGGAACACCATATATTTT.

A single count supports this clone. The chain has TRBV2 and TRBJ2-5; 8 bases are a match to TRBD1. With V trimmed by 6 bases and J by 5 bases, 8 bases remained unmatched. This CDR3 has 14 amino acids. Germline V CDR1 and CDR2: SNHLY, FYNNEI. CDR3 protein: CASRTWTGPETQYF. For the CDR3, the DNA is TGTGCCAGCAGGACTTGGACAGGGCCCGAGACCCAGTACTTC.

This clone is a singleton in its sample. V is TRBV7-8 and J is TRBJ1-5; no clear D gene. The CDR3 covers 15 residues. Germline CDR1 and CDR2: SGHVS and FQNEAQ. The ends were cut back, 1 base at V and 0 bases at J, with 7 bases in the middle. The CDR3 spells CASSLVGLSNQPQHF. The CDR3 DNA reads as TGTGCCAGCAGCTTAGTAGGACTTAGCAATCAGCCCCAGCATTTT.

This rearrangement joins TRBV6-5 to TRBJ1-4; 7 bases match TRBD1. The CDR3 has 12 residues. The germline V gene has CDR1 MNHEY and CDR2 SVGAGI. The ends lost 6 bases at V and 12 bases at J; junction bases unmatched: 7. The CDR3, as DNA: TGTGCCAGCAGAACAACCGGGACAGAACTGTTTTTT. Protein sequence: CASRTTGTELFF.